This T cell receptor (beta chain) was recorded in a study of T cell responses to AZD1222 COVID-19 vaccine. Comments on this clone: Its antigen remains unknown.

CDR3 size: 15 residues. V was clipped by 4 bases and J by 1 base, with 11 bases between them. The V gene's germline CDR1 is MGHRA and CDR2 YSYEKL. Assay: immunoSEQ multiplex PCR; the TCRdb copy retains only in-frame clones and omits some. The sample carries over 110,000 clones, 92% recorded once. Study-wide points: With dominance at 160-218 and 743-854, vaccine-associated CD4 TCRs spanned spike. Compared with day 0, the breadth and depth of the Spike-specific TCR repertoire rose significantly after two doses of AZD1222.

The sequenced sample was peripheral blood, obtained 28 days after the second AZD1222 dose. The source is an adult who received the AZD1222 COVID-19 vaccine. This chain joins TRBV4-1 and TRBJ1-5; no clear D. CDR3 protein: CASSLTRDSNQPQHF. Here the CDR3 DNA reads TGCGCCAGCAGCCTCACCCGCGACAGCAATCAGCCCCAGCATTTT.